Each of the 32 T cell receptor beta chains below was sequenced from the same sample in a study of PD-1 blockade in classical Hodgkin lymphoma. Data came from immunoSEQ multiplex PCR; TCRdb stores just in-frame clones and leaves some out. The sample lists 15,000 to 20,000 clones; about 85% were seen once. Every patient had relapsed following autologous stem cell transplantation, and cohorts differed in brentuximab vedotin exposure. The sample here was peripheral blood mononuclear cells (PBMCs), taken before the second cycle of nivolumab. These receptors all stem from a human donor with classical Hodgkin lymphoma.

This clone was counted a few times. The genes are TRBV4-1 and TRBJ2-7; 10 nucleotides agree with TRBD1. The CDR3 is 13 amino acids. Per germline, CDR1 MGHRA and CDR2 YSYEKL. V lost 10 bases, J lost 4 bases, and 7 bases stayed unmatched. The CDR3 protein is CATGRDRGYEQYF. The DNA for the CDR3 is TGCGCCACTGGCCGGGACAGGGGTTACGAGCAGTACTTC.

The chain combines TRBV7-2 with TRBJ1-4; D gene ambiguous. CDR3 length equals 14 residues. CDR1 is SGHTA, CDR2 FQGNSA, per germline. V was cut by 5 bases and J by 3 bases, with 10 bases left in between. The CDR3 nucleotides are TGTGCCAGCAGCCTAAAGTCCTCTAATGAAAAACTGTTTTTT. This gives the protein CASSLKSSNEKLFF.

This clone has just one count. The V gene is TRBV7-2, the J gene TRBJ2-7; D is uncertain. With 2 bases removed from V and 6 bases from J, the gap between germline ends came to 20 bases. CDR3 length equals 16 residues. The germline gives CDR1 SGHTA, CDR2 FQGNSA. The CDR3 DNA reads TGTGCCAGCAGCTTACATCCCGGCGGAGTTTGGATCGAGCAGTACTTC. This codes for CASSLHPGGVWIEQYF.

CDR3 amino acids: CASSLGGTGELFF. CDR3 sequence (DNA): TGTGCCAGCAGCTTAGGGGGAACCGGGGAGCTGTTTTTT. The gene calls are TRBV11-3 and TRBJ2-2; no clear D. V lost 1 base and J 5 bases, leaving 5 bases between the germline ends. The CDR3 totals 13 residues. CDR1 and CDR2 (germline): SGHNT, YENEEA.

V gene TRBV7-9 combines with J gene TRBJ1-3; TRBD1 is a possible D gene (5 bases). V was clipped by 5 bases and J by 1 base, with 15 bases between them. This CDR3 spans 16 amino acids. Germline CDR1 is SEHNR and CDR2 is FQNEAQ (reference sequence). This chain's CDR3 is CASSPPAGPSGNTIYF. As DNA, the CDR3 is TGTGCCAGCAGCCCCCCGGCAGGGCCTTCTGGAAACACCATATATTTT.

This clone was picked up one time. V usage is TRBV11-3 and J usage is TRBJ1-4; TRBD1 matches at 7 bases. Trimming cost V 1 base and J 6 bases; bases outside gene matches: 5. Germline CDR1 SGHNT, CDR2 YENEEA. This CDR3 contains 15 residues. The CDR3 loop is CASSLGAGGHEKLFF. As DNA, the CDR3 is TGTGCCAGCAGCTTAGGGGCAGGGGGACATGAAAAACTGTTTTTT.

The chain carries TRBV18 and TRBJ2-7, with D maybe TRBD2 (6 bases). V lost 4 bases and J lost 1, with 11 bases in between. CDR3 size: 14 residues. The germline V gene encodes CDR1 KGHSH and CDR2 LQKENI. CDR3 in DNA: TGTGCCAGCTCACTAGGGGACTTGTCCTACGAGCAGTACTTC. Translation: CASSLGDLSYEQYF.

The CDR3 bases are TGTGCCAGCAGCTTCACTAGCGGGGGGCTTTACAATGAGCAGTTCTTC. Its protein is CASSFTSGGLYNEQFF. The rearrangement uses TRBV7-2 and TRBJ2-1, with 12 bases lining up with TRBD2. CDR3 length: 16 amino acids. After removal of 3 bases from V and 4 bases from J, the junction contained 4 bases not matched to a gene. Germline V gene data show CDR1 as SGHTA and CDR2 as FQGNSA. Full variable domain (rest looked up from reference TRBV7-2 and TRBJ2-1): GAGVSQSPSNKVTEKGKDVELRCDPISGHTALYWYRQSLGQGLEFLIYFQGNSAPDKSGLPSDRFSAERTGGSVSTLTIQRTQQEDSAVYLCASSFTSGGLYNEQFFGPGTRLTVL.

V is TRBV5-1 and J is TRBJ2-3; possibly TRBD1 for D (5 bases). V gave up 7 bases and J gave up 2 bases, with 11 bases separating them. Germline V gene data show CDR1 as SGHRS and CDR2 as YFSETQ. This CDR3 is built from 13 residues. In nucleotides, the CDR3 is TGCGCCAGCTTGGACAAAGCCACAGATACGCAGTATTTT. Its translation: CASLDKATDTQYF.

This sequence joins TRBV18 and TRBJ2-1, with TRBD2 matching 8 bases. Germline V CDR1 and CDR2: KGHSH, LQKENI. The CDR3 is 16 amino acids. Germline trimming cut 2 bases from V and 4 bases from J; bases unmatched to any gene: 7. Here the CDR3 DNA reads TGTGCCAGCTCACCAACCGGGAGGGCCCCGTACAATGAGCAGTTCTTC. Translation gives CASSPTGRAPYNEQFF.

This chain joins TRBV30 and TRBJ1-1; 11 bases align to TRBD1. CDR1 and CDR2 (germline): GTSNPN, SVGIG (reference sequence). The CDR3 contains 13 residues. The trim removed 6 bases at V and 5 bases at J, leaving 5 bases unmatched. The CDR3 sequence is CACQGQGATEAFF. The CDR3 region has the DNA TGTGCCTGCCAAGGACAGGGGGCGACTGAAGCTTTCTTT.

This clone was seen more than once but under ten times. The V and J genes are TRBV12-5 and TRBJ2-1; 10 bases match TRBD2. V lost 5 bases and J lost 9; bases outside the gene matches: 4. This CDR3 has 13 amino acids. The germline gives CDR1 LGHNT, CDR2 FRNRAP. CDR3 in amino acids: CASGLAGEIEQFF. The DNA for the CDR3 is TGTGCTAGTGGTCTAGCGGGAGAGATTGAGCAGTTCTTC.

The CDR3 region is CASSLHRAYSNQPQHF. The CDR3 DNA reads TGTGCCAGCAGCTTACACAGGGCGTATAGCAATCAGCCCCAGCATTTT. The chain couples TRBV7-2 to TRBJ1-5, with D tentatively TRBD1 (6 bases). Trimming pared 2 bases from V and 0 bases from J, leaving 11 bases between. Germline V gives CDR1 SGHTA, CDR2 FQGNSA. CDR3 length: 16 residues.

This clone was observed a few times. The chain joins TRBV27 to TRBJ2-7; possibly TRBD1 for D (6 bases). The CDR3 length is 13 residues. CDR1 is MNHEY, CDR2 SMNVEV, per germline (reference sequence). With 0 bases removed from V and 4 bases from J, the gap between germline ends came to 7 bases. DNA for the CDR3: TGTGCCAGCAGTTTATCCACAGGGTACGAGCAGTACTTC. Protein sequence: CASSLSTGYEQYF.

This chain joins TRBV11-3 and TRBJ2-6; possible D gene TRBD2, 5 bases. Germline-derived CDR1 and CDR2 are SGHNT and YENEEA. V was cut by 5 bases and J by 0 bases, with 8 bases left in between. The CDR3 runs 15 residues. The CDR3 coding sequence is TGTGCCAGCAGCGCACGGGGCTCTGGGGCCAACGTCCTGACTTTC. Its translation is CASSARGSGANVLTF. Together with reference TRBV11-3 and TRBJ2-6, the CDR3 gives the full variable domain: EAGVVQSPRYKIIEKKQPVAFWCNPISGHNTLYWYLQNLGQGPELLIRYENEEAVDDSQLPKDRFSAERLKGVDSTLKIQPAELGDSAVYLCASSARGSGANVLTFGAGSRLTVL.

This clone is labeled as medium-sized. This chain's CDR3 is CASSPRTSPYNEQFF. As DNA, the CDR3 is TGTGCCAGCAGCCCCCGGACCTCCCCCTACAATGAGCAGTTCTTC. V usage is TRBV14 and J usage is TRBJ2-1; the D is unclear. Germline V CDR1 and CDR2: SGHDN, FVKESK. V was cut by 4 bases and J by 2 bases, with 12 bases left in between. The CDR3 length is 15 residues.

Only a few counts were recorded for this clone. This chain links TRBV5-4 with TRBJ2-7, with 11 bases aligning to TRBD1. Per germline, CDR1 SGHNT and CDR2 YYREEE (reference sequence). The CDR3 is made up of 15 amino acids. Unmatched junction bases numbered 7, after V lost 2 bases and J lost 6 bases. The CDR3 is CASSFPDRGLGEQYF. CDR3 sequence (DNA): TGTGCCAGCAGCTTTCCGGACAGGGGGCTAGGCGAGCAGTACTTC.

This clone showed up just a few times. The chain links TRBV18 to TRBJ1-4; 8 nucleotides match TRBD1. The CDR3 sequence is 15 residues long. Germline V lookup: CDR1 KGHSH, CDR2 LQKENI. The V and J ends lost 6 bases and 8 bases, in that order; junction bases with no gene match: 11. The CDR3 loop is CASSPNRGGDEKLFF. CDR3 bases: TGTGCCAGCTCCCCTAACAGGGGGGGTGACGAAAAACTGTTTTTT.

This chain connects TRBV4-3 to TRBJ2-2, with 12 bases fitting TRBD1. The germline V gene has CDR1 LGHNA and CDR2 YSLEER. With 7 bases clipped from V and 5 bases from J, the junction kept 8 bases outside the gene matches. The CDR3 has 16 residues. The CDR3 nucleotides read TGCGCCAGCAACCCCGGGACAGGGGGCCGGACCGGGGAGCTGTTTTTT. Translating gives CASNPGTGGRTGELFF.

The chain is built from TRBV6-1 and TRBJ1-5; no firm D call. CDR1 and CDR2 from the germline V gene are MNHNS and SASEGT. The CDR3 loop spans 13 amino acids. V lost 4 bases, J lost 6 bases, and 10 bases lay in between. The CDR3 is CASSGVRAQPQHF. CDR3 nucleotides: TGTGCCAGCAGTGGAGTAAGGGCTCAGCCCCAGCATTTT.

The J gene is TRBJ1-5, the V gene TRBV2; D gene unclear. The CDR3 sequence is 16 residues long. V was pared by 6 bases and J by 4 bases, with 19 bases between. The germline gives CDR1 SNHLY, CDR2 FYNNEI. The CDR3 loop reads CASSEVVTKVNQPQHF. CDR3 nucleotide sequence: TGTGCCAGCAGCGAGGTTGTGACGAAGGTAAATCAGCCCCAGCATTTT.

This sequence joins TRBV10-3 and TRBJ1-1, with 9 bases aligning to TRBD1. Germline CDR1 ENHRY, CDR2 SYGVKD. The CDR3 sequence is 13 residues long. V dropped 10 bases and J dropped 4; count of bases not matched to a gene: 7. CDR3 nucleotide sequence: TGTGCCACCGACAGGGGGTCAGGCACTGAAGCTTTCTTT. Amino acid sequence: CATDRGSGTEAFF.

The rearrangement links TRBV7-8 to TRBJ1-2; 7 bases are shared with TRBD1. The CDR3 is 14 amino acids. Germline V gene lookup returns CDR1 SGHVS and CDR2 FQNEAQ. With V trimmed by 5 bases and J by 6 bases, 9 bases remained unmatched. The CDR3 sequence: CASSQFRDSDGYTF. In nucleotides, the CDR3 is TGTGCCAGCAGCCAATTCCGGGACAGCGATGGCTACACCTTC.

The chain's CDR3 is CSAPAPYTF. CDR3 sequence (DNA): TGCAGTGCCCCCGCCCCTTACACCTTC. V usage is TRBV20-1 and J usage is TRBJ1-2; D call uncertain. The CDR3 extends over 9 amino acids. The V and J ends lost 6 bases and 11 bases respectively, with 10 bases between them. Germline CDR1 is DFQATT and CDR2 is SNEGSKA (reference sequence).

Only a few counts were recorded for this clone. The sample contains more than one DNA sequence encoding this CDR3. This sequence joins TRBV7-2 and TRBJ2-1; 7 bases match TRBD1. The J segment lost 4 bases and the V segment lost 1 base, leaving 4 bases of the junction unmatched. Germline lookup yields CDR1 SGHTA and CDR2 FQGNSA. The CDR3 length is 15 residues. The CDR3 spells CASSLVAGGYNEQFF. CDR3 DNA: TGTGCCAGCAGCTTAGTGGCAGGGGGTTACAATGAGCAGTTCTTC.

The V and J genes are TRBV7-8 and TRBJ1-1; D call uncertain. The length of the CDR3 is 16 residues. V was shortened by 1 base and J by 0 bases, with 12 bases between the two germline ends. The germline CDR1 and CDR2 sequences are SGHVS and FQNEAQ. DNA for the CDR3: TGTGCCAGCAGCTTAGGAATAGGGCTACTGAACACTGAAGCTTTCTTT. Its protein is CASSLGIGLLNTEAFF.

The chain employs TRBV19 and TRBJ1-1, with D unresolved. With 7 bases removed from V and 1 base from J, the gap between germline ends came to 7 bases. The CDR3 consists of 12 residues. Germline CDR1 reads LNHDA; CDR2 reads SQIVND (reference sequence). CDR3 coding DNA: TGTGCCAGTAATGCGGGGAACACTGAAGCTTTCTTT. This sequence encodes CASNAGNTEAFF.

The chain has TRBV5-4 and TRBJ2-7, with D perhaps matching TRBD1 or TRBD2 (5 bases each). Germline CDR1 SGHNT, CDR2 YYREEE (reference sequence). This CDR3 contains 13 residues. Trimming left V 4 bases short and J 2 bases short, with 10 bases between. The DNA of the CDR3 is TGTGCCAGCAGCCGGGACGTAACCTACGAGCAGTACTTC. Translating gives CASSRDVTYEQYF.

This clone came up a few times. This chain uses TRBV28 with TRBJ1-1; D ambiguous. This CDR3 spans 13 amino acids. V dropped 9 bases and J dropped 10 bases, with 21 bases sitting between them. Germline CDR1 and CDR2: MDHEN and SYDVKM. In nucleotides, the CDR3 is TGTGCCAGTCGTGGACTAAGGACGTATGGAGCTTTCTTT. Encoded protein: CASRGLRTYGAFF. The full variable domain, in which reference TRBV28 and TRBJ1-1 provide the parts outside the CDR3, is DVKVTQSSRYLVKRTGEKVFLECVQDMDHENMFWYRQDPGLGLRLIYFSYDVKMKEKGDIPEGYSVSREKKERFSLILESASTNQTSMYLCASRGLRTYGAFFGQGTRLTVV.

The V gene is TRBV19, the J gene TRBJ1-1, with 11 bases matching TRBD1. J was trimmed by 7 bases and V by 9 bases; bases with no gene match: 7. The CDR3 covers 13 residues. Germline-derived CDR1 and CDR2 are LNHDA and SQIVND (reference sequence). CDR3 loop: CASPGQGAGEAFF. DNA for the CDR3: TGTGCCAGCCCAGGACAGGGGGCCGGTGAAGCTTTCTTT.

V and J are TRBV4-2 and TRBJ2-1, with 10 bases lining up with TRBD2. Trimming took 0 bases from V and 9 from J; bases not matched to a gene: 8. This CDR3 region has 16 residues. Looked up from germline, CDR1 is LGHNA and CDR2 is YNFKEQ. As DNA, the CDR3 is TGTGCCAGCAGCCAAGAATCGGTGGTAGCGGGAGGTGAGCAGTTCTTC. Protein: CASSQESVVAGGEQFF.

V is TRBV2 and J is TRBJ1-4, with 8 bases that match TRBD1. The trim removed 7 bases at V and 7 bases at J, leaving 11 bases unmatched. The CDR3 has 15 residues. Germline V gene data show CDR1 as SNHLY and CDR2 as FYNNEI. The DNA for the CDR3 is TGTGCCAGCAATCTCGACAGGGGCTCAAGTGAAAAACTGTTTTTT. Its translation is CASNLDRGSSEKLFF. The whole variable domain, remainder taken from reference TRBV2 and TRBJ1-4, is EPEVTQTPSHQVTQMGQEVILRCVPISNHLYFYWYRQILGQKVEFLVSFYNNEISEKSEIFDDQFSVERPDGSNFTLKIRSTKLEDSAMYFCASNLDRGSSEKLFFGSGTQLSVL.